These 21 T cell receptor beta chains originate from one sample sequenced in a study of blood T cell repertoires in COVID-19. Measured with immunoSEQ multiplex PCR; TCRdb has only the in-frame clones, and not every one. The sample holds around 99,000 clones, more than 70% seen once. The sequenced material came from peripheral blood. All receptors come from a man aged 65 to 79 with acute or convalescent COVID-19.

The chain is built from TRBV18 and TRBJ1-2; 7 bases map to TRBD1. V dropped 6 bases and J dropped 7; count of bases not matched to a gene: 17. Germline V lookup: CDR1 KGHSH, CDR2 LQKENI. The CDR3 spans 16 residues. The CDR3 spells CASSGQAEKGTGGYTF. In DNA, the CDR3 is TGTGCCAGCTCCGGACAGGCCGAAAAAGGTACCGGTGGCTACACCTTC.

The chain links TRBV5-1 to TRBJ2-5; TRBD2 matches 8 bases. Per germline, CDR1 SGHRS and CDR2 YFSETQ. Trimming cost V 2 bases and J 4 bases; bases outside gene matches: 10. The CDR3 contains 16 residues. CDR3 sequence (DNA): TGCGCCAGCAGCTTTAGCGGGGCCTCCTCACTAGAGACCCAGTACTTC. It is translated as CASSFSGASSLETQYF.

The CDR3 coding sequence is TGTGCCAGCAGCGGCTACGGGGAGAACACAGATACGCAGTATTTT. It encodes CASSGYGENTDTQYF. The chain carries TRBV9 and TRBJ2-3, with a weak D call TRBD2 (5 bases). The germline CDR1 and CDR2 sequences are SGDLS and YYNGEE. CDR3 length: 15 residues. Trimming pared 3 bases from V and 2 bases from J, leaving 13 bases between.

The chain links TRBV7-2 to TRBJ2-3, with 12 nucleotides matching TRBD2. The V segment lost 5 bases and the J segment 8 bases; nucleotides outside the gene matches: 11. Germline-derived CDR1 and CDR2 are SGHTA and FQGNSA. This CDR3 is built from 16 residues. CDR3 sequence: CASSPRASGGDPTQYF. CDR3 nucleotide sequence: TGTGCCAGCAGCCCGAGGGCTAGCGGGGGGGACCCTACGCAGTATTTT.

The CDR3 loop reads CASSQEGAGGDYGYTF. CDR3 in DNA: TGCGCCAGCAGCCAAGAAGGGGCAGGGGGCGACTATGGCTACACCTTC. The chain recombines TRBV4-3 with TRBJ1-2; 8 nucleotides align to TRBD1. This CDR3 has 16 amino acids. V was clipped by 0 bases and J by 3 bases; unmatched bases: 6. CDR1 LGHNA and CDR2 YSLEER come from the germline V gene.

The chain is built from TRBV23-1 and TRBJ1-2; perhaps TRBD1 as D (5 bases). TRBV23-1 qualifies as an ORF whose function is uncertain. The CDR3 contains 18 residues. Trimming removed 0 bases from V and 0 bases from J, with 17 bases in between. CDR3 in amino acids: CASSQSRRGQVPNYGYTF. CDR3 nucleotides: TGCGCCAGCAGTCAATCTCGAAGGGGTCAAGTCCCTAACTATGGCTACACCTTC.

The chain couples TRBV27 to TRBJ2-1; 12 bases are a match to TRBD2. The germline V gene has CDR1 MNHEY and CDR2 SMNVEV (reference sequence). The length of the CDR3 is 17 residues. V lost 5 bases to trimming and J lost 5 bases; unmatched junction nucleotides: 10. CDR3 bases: TGTGCCAGCAGTGTCGCAACTAGCGGGGGGCCCAACAATGAGCAGTTCTTC. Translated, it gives CASSVATSGGPNNEQFF.

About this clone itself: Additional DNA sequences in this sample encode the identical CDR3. CDR3 bases: TGTGCCAGCTCACCAGGCAGCTCTGGAAACACCATATATTTT. Translated: CASSPGSSGNTIYF. This chain uses TRBV18 with TRBJ1-3; D gene ambiguous. The V end was cut by 2 bases, the J end by 0 bases, with 5 bases between. The length of the CDR3 is 14 residues. Germline CDR1 reads KGHSH; CDR2 reads LQKENI.

CDR3 residues: CASSRLGGANYGYTF. The CDR3 coding sequence is TGTGCCAGCAGTCGCCTCGGGGGGGCGAACTATGGCTACACCTTC. The chain uses TRBV6-2 or TRBV6-3 and TRBJ1-2; D perhaps matches TRBD1 (6 bases). This CDR3 comprises 15 residues. The V end was cut by 5 bases, the J end by 2 bases, with 15 bases between. CDR1 and CDR2 from the germline V gene are MNHEY and SVGEGT.

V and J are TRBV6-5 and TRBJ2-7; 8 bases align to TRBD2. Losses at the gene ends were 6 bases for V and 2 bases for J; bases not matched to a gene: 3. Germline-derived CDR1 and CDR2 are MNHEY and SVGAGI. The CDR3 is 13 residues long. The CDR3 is CASSNGGAYEQYF. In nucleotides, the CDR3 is TGTGCCAGCAGCAACGGGGGGGCCTACGAGCAGTACTTC.

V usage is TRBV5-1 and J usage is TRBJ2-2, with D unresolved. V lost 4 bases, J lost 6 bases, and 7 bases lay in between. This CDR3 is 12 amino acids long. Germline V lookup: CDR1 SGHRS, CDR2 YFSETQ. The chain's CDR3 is CASSLGPGELFF. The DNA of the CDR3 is TGCGCCAGCAGCCTAGGTCCCGGGGAGCTGTTTTTT.

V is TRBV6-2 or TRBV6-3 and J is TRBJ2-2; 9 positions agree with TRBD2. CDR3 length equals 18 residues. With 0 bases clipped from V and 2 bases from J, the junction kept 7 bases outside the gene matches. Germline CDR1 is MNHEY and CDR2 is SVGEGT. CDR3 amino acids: CASSYSIGLARNTGELFF. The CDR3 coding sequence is TGTGCCAGCAGTTACTCGATTGGACTAGCGAGAAACACCGGGGAGCTGTTTTTT.

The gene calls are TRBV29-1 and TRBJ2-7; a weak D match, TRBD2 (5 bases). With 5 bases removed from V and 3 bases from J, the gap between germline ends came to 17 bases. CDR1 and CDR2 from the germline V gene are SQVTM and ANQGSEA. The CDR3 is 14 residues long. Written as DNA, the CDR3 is TGCAGCGTTTACGAAAACGGGAATAACTACGAGCAGTACTTC. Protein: CSVYENGNNYEQYF.

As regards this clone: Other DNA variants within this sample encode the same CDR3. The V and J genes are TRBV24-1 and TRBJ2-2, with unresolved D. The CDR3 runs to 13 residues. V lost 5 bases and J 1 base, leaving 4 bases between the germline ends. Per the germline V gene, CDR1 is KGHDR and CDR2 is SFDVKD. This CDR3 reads CATSGQNTGELFF. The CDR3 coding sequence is TGTGCCACCAGTGGTCAGAACACCGGGGAGCTGTTTTTT.

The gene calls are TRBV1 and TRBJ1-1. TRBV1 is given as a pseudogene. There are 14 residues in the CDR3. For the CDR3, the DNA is TGCACCACCCCTATGGGGGGAAGGAGCACTGAAGCTTTCTTT. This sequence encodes CTTPMGGRSTEAFF.

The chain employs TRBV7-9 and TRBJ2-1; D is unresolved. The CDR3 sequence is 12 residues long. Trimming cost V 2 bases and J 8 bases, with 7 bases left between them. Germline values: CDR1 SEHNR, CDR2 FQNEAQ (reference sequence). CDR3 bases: TGTGCCAGCAGCTTACCCAGCGATGAGCAGTTCTTC. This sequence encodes CASSLPSDEQFF.

CDR3 in amino acids: CASSRTGGRTEAFF. CDR3 DNA sequence: TGTGCCAGCAGTCGGACAGGGGGGAGAACTGAAGCTTTCTTT. The chain carries TRBV6-2 or TRBV6-3 and TRBJ1-1; TRBD1 matches 10 bases. The CDR3 contains 14 residues. The germline V gene has CDR1 MNHEY and CDR2 SVGEGT. V lost 5 bases to trimming and J lost 5 bases; unmatched junction nucleotides: 5.

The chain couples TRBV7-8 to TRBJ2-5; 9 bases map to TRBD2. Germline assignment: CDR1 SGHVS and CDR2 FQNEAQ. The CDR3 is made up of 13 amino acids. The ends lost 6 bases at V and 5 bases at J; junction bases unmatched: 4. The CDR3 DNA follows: TGTGCCAGCAGTAAGCGGGGGGCTGAGACCCAGTACTTC. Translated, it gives CASSKRGAETQYF.

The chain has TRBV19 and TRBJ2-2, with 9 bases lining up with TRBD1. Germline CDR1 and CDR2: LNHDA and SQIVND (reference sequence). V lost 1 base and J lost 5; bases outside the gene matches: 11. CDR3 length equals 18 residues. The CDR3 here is CASSIGRQGVRRTGELFF. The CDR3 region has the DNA TGTGCCAGTAGTATAGGAAGACAGGGGGTCCGGCGTACCGGGGAGCTGTTTTTT.

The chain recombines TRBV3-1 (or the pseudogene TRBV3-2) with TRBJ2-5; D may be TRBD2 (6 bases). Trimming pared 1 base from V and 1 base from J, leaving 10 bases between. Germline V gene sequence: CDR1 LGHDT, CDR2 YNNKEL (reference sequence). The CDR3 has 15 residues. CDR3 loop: CASSQVAGSQETQYF. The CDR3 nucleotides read TGTGCCAGCAGCCAAGTGGCGGGGTCCCAAGAGACCCAGTACTTC.

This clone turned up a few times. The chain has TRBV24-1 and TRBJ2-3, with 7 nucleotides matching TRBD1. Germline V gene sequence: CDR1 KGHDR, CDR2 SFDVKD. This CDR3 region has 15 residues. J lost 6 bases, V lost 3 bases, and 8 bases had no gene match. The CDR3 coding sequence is TGTGCCACCAGTGATGGACAGGCCGGAAGTGATACGCAGTATTTT. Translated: CATSDGQAGSDTQYF.